This TCR beta chain was profiled in a study of blood T cell repertoires in COVID-19 (TCRdb year 2020). Regarding the complete study: Samples from collaborators originated in the United States, Italy and Spain and spanned both the acute and convalescent phases of COVID-19. Deeply sampled blood TCRbeta repertoires from subjects exposed to, actively infected with, or recovered from COVID-19 were included in the dataset. The repertoires were made available in a free public database intended to serve as a resource for research on the immune response to SARS-CoV-2. Where available, HLA class I and class II types were obtained from metadata supplied by the sample provider rather than from assay-based typing. The sample metadata nearly always contained a de-identified subject ID, COVID-19 status, age in years and sex. Samples came from the ongoing ImmuneRACE study (first 160 participants) plus 1,254 subjects from 6 global collaborators. The prospective study material was composed of cDNA or gDNA derived from T cells, B-cell-depleted T cells, or PBMCs. The study at large found these results: Clinical and demographic metadata were provided uncurated, with the amount varying by source and participant.

To note about this clone: What antigen it recognizes has not been identified. It has no much larger one-base neighbor in the sample; base qualities were not kept.

CDR1 and CDR2 are drawn from the germline V gene (reference sequence): LGHDT, YNNKEL. The CDR3 starts with the cysteine, ends with the phenylalanine, and has 13 residues. Only the CDR3 DNA stays, 39 bases, in frame from base 1. After removal of 4 bases from V and 4 bases from J, the junction retains 1 base not matched to a gene. Samples from volunteer blood donors who had recovered from COVID-19 were contributed by a second Seattle source. Whole blood was collected in K2EDTA tubes by collaborating institutions according to the institutions' own protocols. For TCRbeta analysis, collaborators shipped samples as frozen whole blood, isolated PBMCs, or DNA extracted from either of those sample types. TCRbeta CDR3 regions were amplified from genomic DNA using the immunoSEQ Assay, a bias-controlled multiplex PCR. Per the original workflow: Within the assay, amplification of reference gene primers was used to estimate how many nucleated cells each sample contained. To quantify the absolute abundance of each unique TCRbeta CDR3 rearrangement, sequence reads were collapsed and filtered. For each sample, productive Simpson clonality was calculated as the square root of Simpson's diversity index over productive rearrangements. TCRdb re-hosts the immuneACCESS table, in-frame sequences only. Its copies lack some clones; in the studies checked, an unresolved V gene accounts for under half of them, and the cause for the rest is not known. V and J calls and clone size follow that table, whereas D and trimming were derived from the DNA. Within this sample are roughly 350,000 clones, with 91% of them counted one time only. The leading ten clones occupy 2.5% to 4% of the sample.

The sequence derives from a woman aged 18 to 35 who had recovered from COVID-19. This chain is built from TRBV3-1 (or the pseudogene TRBV3-2) and TRBJ1-2; 9 bases in between match TRBD1. Sequences were obtained from peripheral blood. The nucleotide sequence is given as TGTGCCAGCAGCCGGACAGGGGCCTATGGCTACACCTTC. It is translated as CASSRTGAYGYTF.